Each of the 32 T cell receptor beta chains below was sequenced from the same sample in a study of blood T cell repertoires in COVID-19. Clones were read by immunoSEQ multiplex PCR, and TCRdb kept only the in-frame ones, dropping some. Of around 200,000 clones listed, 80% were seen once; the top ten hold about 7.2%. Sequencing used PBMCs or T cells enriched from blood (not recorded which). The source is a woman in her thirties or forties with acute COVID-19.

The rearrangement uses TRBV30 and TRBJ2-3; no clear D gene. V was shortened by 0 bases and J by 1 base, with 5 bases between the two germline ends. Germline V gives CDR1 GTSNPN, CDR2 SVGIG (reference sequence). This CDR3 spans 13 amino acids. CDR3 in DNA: TGTGCCTGGAGTGTAGCGCGCACAGATACGCAGTATTTT. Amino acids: CAWSVARTDTQYF.

The CDR3 DNA follows: TGTGCCAGCAACAGGGTCCATCAGCCCCAGCATTTT. This codes for CASNRVHQPQHF. The chain combines TRBV6-5 with TRBJ1-5; a possible D gene is TRBD1 (6 bases). Germline V gives CDR1 MNHEY, CDR2 SVGAGI. Trimming cost V 7 bases and J 5 bases, with 9 bases left between them. The CDR3 is 12 residues long.

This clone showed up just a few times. The CDR3: CASSLFEGGQYTDTQYF. The CDR3 DNA reads as TGTGCCAGCAGCCTATTCGAAGGGGGACAGTACACAGATACGCAGTATTTT. The chain links TRBV25-1 to TRBJ2-3; 7 bases agree with TRBD1. The CDR3 is made up of 17 amino acids. With V trimmed by 6 bases and J by 2 bases, 14 bases remained unmatched. The V gene's germline CDR1 is MGHDK and CDR2 SYGVNS.

DNA for the CDR3: TGTGCCAGCAGCCCAAGGAGCGGGATAACCTACGAGCAGTACTTC. This sequence encodes CASSPRSGITYEQYF. This chain links TRBV2 with TRBJ2-7; the match to TRBD2 covers 7 bases. The trim removed 6 bases at V and 2 bases at J, leaving 10 bases unmatched. CDR1 SNHLY and CDR2 FYNNEI come from the germline V gene. This CDR3 is built from 15 residues.

The CDR3 DNA reads TGTGCCTGGAGAGAAACTAGGAGCGAGCAGTTCTTC. Its translation: CAWRETRSEQFF. The rearrangement uses TRBV30 and TRBJ2-1; tentative D call: TRBD2 (5 bases). Germline V gene sequence: CDR1 GTSNPN, CDR2 SVGIG (reference sequence). Trimming stripped 3 bases from V and 10 bases from J, with 13 bases between. The CDR3 has 12 amino acids.

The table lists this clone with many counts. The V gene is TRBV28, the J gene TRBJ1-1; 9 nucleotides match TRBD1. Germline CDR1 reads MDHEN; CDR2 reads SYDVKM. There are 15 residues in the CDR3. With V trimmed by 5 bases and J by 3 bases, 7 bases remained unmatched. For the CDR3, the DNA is TGTGCCAGCAGTCCAGGGACAGGGCGGGACACTGAAGCTTTCTTT. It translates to CASSPGTGRDTEAFF.

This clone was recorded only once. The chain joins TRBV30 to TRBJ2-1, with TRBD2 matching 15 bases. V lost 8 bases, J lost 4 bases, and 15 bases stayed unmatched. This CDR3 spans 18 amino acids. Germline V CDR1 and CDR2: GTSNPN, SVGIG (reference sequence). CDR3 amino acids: CAARTSGGAGISYNEQFF. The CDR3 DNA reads TGTGCCGCCCGGACTAGCGGGGGGGCCGGCATAAGTTACAATGAGCAGTTCTTC.

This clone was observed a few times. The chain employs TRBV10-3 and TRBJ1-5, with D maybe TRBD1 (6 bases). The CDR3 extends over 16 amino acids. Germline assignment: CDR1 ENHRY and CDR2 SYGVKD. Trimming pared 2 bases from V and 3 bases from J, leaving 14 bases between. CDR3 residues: CAISEHAGAVNQPQHF. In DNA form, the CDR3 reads TGTGCCATCAGTGAGCATGCGGGGGCAGTCAATCAGCCCCAGCATTTT.

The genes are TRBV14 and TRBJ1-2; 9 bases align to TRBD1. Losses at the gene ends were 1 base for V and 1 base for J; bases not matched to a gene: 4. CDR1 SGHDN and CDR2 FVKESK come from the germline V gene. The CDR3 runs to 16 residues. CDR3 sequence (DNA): TGTGCCAGCAGCCAAGCTGCGGACAGGGGTAACTATGGCTACACCTTC. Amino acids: CASSQAADRGNYGYTF. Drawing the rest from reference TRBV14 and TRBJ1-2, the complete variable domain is EAGVTQFPSHSVIEKGQTVTLRCDPISGHDNLYWYRRVMGKEIKFLLHFVKESKQDESGMPNNRFLAERTGGTYSTLKVQPAELEDSGVYFCASSQAADRGNYGYTFGSGTRLTVV.

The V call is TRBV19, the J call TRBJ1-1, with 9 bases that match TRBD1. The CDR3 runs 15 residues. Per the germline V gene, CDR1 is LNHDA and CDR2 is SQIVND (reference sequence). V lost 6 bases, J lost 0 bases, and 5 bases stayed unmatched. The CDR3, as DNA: TGTGCCAGTAGGTCGGGACAGGGAATGAACACTGAAGCTTTCTTT. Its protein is CASRSGQGMNTEAFF.

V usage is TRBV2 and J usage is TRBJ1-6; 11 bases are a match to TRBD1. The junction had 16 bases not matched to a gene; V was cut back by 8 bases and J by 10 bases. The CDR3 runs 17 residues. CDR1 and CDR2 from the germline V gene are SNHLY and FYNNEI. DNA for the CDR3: TGTGCCAGCTGCCGGACATCCGGGACAGGGGGGAGCTCACCCCTCCACTTT. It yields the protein CASCRTSGTGGSSPLHF.

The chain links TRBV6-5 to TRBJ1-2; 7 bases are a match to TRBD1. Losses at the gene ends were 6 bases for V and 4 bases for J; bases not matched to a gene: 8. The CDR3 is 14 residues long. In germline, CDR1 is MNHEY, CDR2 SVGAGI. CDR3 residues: CASSPRQGIYGYTF. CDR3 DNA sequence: TGTGCCAGCAGCCCCCGACAGGGTATCTATGGCTACACCTTC.

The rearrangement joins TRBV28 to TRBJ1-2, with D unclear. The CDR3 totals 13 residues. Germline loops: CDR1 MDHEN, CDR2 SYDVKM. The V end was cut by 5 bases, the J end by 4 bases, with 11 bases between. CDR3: CASSTSNSYGYTF. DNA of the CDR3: TGTGCCAGCAGTACCTCTAACAGCTATGGCTACACCTTC.

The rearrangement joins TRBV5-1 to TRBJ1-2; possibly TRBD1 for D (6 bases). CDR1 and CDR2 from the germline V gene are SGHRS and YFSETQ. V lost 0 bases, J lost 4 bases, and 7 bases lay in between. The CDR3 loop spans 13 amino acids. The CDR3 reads CASSLGDTYGYTF. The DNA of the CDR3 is TGCGCCAGCAGCTTGGGGGACACCTATGGCTACACCTTC. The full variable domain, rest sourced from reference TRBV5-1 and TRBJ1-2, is KAGVTQTPRYLIKTRGQQVTLSCSPISGHRSVSWYQQTPGQGLQFLFEYFSETQRNKGNFPGRFSGRQFSNSRSEMNVSTLELGDSALYLCASSLGDTYGYTFGSGTRLTVV.

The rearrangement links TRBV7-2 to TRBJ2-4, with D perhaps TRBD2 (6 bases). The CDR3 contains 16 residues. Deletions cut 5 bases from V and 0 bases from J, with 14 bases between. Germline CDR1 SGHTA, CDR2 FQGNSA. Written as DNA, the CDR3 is TGTGCCAGCAGCCGGGACTCGTCCATAGCCAAAAACATTCAGTACTTC. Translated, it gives CASSRDSSIAKNIQYF.

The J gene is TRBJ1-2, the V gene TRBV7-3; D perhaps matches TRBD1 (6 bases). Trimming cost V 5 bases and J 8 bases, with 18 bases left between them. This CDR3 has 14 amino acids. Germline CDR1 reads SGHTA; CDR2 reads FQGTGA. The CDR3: CASSPDRLGGGYTF. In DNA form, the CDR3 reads TGTGCCAGCAGCCCTGACAGGCTAGGTGGGGGCTACACCTTC. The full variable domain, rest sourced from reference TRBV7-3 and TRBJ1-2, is GAGVSQTPSNKVTEKGKYVELRCDPISGHTALYWYRQSLGQGPEFLIYFQGTGAADDSGLPNDRFFAVRPEGSVSTLKIQRTERGDSAVYLCASSPDRLGGGYTFGSGTRLTVV.

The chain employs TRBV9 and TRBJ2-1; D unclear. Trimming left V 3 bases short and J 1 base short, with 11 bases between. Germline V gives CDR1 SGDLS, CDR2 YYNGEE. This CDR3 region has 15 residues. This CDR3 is CASSAADWSYNEQFF. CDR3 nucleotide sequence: TGTGCCAGCAGCGCGGCCGACTGGTCCTACAATGAGCAGTTCTTC.

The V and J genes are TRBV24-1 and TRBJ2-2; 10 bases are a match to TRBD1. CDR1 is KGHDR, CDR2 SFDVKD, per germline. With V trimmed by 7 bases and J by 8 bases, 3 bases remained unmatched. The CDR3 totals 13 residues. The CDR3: CATRDRGEGELFF. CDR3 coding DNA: TGTGCCACCAGGGACAGGGGGGAAGGGGAGCTGTTTTTT.

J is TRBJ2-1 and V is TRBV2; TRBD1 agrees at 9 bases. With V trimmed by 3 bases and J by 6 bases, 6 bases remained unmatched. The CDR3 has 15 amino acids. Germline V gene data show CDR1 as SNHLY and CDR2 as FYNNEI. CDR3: CASSETGGDINEQFF. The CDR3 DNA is TGTGCCAGCAGTGAGACAGGGGGTGATATCAATGAGCAGTTCTTC.

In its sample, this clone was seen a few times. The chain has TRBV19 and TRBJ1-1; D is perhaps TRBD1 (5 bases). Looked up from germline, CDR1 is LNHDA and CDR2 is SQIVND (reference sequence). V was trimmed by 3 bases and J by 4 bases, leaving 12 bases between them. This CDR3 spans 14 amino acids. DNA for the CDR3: TGTGCCAGTAGTATGGAGGGGTGGGGCACTGAAGCTTTCTTT. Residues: CASSMEGWGTEAFF.

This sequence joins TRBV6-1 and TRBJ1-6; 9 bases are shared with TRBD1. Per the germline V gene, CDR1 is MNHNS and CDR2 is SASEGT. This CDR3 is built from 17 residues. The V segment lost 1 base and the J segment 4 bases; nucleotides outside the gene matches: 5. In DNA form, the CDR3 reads TGTGCCAGCAGTGAAGTCTCCGGGACAGGGTATAATTCACCCCTCCACTTT. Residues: CASSEVSGTGYNSPLHF.

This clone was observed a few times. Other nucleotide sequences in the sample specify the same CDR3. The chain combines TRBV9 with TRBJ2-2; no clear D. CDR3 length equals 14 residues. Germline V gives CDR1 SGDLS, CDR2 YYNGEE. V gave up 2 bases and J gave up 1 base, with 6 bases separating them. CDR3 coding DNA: TGTGCCAGCAGCGTCACCGGGAACACCGGGGAGCTGTTTTTT. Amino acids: CASSVTGNTGELFF.

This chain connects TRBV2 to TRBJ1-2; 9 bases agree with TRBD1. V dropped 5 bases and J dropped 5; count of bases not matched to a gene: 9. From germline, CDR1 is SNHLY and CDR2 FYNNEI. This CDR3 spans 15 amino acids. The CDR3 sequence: CASSNRGHQGYGYTF. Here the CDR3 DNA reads TGTGCCAGCAGTAACAGGGGGCATCAAGGGTATGGCTACACCTTC.

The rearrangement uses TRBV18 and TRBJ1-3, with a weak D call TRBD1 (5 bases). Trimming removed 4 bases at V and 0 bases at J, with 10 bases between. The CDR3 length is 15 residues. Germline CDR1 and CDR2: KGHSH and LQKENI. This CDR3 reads CASSLKTVSGNTIYF. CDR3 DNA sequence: TGTGCCAGCTCACTGAAGACAGTCTCTGGAAACACCATATATTTT.

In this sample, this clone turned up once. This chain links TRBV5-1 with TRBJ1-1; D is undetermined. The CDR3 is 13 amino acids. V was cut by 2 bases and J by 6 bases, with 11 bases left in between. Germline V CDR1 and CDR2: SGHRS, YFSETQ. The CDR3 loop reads CASSFGEGAEAFF. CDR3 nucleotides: TGCGCCAGCAGCTTCGGGGAGGGAGCTGAAGCTTTCTTT.

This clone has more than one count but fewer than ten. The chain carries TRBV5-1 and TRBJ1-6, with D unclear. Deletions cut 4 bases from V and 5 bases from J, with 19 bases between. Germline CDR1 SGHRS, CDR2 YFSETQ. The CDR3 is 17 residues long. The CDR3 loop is CASSPTIGDNHNSPLHF. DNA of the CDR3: TGCGCCAGCAGCCCCACGATCGGGGATAATCATAATTCACCCCTCCACTTT.

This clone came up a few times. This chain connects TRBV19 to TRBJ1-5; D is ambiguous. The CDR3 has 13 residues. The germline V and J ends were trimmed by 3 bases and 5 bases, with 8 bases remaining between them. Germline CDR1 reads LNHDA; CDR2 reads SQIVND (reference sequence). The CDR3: CASSMGSDQPQHF. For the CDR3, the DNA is TGTGCCAGTAGTATGGGCAGTGATCAGCCCCAGCATTTT.

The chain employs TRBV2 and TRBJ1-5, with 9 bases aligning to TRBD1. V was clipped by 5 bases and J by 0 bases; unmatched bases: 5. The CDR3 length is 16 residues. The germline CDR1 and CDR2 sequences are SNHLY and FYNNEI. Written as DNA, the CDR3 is TGTGCCAGCAGTTTACAGGGGGCGAGTAGCAATCAGCCCCAGCATTTT. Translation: CASSLQGASSNQPQHF.

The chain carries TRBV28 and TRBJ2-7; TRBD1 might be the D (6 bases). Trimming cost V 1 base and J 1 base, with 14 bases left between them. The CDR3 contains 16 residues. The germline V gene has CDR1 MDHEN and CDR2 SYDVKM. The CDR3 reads CASSLFGGTRSYEQYF. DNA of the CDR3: TGTGCCAGCAGTTTATTTGGGGGCACAAGGTCCTACGAGCAGTACTTC.

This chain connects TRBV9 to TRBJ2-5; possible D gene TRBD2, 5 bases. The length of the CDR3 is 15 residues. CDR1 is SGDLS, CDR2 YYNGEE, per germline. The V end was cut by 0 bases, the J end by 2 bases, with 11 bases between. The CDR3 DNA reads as TGTGCCAGCAGCGTAGCTCCGACGGGACAAGAGACCCAGTACTTC. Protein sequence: CASSVAPTGQETQYF. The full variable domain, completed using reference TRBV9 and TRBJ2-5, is DSGVTQTPKHLITATGQRVTLRCSPRSGDLSVYWYQQSLDQGLQFLIQYYNGEERAKGNILERFSAQQFPDLHSELNLSSLELGDSALYFCASSVAPTGQETQYFGPGTRLLVL.

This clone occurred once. This CDR3 reads CASTSHGTNEKLFF. CDR3 DNA sequence: TGTGCCAGCACCTCACATGGCACTAATGAAAAACTGTTTTTT. The J gene is TRBJ1-4, the V gene TRBV28; D not resolved. V shed 7 bases and J shed 2 bases, with 11 bases lying between them. The CDR3 is 14 amino acids. CDR1 and CDR2 from the germline V gene are MDHEN and SYDVKM.

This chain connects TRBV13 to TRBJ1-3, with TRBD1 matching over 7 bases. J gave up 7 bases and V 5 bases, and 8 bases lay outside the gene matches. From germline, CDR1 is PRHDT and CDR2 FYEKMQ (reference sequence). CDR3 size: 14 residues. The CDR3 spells CASSQGAGGNTIYF. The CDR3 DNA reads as TGTGCCAGCAGCCAAGGTGCAGGGGGGAACACCATATATTTT.